This TCR beta chain was recorded in a study of vaccination effects on CD4 cells after COVID-19. Study summary: Of the BNT162b2 and mRNA-1273 vaccines, participants received two doses of one or the other.

Viral peptide pool expansion of antigen-specific CD4+ T cells preceded sequencing in the ViraFEST assay. CD4+ T cell isolation took place after approximately 11 days of culture. Prior SARS-CoV-2 infection was absent in the vaccine recipients, as shown by negative nucleocapsid antibodies. Clones were sequenced by immunoSEQ multiplex PCR, and TCRdb holds only the in-frame ones, with some missing. The table has around 71,000 clones, about 65% seen once. Notes on this clone: Its antigen is still unknown.

The CDR3 runs to 12 residues. Germline V gene sequence: CDR1 SGHRS, CDR2 YFSETQ. The germline V and J ends were trimmed by 0 bases and 7 bases, with 4 bases remaining between them. Study-wide results and caveats: Clones from infection and from vaccination both contracted markedly late after vaccination. Within healthy vaccinees, only 1 of 255 vaccine-induced clones displayed cross-reactivity with common cold coronaviruses.

V usage is TRBV5-1 and J usage is TRBJ2-2; D is undetermined. The specimen comprised CD4+ T cells from PBMCs cultured with HCoV-OC43 spike peptides, sampled before COVID-19 vaccination. Subset indicated: HCoV-OC43 spike overlapping peptide pool stimulation. This TCR derives from a human donor who received a COVID-19 vaccine. This CDR3 is CASSLEVGELFF. In DNA, the CDR3 is TGCGCCAGCAGCTTGGAGGTCGGGGAGCTGTTTTTT.